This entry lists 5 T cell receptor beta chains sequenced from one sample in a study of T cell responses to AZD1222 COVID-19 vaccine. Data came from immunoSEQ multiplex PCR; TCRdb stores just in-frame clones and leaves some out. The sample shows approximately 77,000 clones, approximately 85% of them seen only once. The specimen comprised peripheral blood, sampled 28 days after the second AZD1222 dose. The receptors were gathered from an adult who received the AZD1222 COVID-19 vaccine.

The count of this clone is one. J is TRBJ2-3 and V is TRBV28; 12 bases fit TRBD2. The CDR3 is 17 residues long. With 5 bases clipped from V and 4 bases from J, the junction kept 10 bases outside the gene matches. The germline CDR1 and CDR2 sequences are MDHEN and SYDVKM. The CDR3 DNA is TGTGCCAGCAGTCCGCCCCGACTAGCGGGAGAGGCAGATACGCAGTATTTT. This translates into CASSPPRLAGEADTQYF.

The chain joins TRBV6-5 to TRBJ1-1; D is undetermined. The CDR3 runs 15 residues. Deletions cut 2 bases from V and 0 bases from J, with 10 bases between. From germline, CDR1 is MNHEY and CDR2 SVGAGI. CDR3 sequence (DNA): TGTGCCAGCAGTTACAATCAGGCCCTGAACACTGAAGCTTTCTTT. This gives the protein CASSYNQALNTEAFF.

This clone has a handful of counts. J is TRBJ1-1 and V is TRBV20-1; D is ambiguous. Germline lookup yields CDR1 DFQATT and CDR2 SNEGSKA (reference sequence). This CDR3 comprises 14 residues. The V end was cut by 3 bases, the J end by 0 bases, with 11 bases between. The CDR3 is CSASSAAMNTEAFF. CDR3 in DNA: TGCAGTGCTAGTAGCGCAGCCATGAACACTGAAGCTTTCTTT.

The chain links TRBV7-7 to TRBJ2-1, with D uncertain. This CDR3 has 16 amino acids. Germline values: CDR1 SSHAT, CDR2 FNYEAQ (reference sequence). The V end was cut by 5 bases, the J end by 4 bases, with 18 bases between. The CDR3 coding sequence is TGTGCCAGCAGCCCGAGCGCGAGCAGACCGTACAATGAGCAGTTCTTC. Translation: CASSPSASRPYNEQFF.

The CDR3 DNA follows: TGTGCCAGCAGTTTCGGCGCGGGAGAGACCGGGGAGCTGTTTTTT. It is translated as CASSFGAGETGELFF. The rearrangement joins TRBV27 to TRBJ2-2, with 7 bases identical to TRBD2. Trimming took 3 bases from V and 5 from J; bases not matched to a gene: 6. CDR1 MNHEY and CDR2 SMNVEV come from the germline V gene (reference sequence). The CDR3 sequence is 15 residues long.